This T cell receptor (beta chain) was observed in a study of blood T cell repertoires in COVID-19. On the study more broadly: PBMCs, B-cell-depleted T cells, or T cells provided the cDNA or gDNA that made up the material.

CDR3 length equals 15 residues. The germline gives CDR1 SGHNT, CDR2 YYREEE (reference sequence). V shed 4 bases and J shed 2 bases, with 13 bases lying between them. In the original analysis: Estimates of nucleated cell counts were drawn from the amplification of reference gene primers. Profiled with immunoSEQ multiplex PCR; TCRdb holds only in-frame clones, not every one. V and J calls and clone size follow that table, whereas D and trimming were derived from the DNA. The sample includes more than 90,000 clones, approximately 86% of them seen just once. The receptor's source is a man in his forties or fifties with acute or convalescent COVID-19. The V call is TRBV5-4, the J call TRBJ2-1, with D possibly TRBD1 on 5 matching bases. The material sequenced was peripheral blood. In DNA form, the CDR3 reads TGTGCCAGCAGCCGTGACAGCTTGGCCTACAATGAGCAGTTCTTC. Translating gives CASSRDSLAYNEQFF.